This TCR beta chain is from a study of shared clonotypes between healthy human individuals. Assay execution proceeded at the deep level. Using immunoSEQ multiplex PCR, the repertoire was profiled, and TCRdb retains in-frame clones only, with some absent. In the table there are hundreds of thousands of clones, roughly 96% of which are singletons. Comment on this clone: Its target is not known.

Naive-designated CD8 cells lacked CD45RO, were positively enriched for CCR7, and omitted terminally differentiated effector memory CD45RA+ cells. Donors were healthy HIV-negative adults without recently reported acute infections or vaccinations. The donors, all of them Caucasian adults, lived in Nashville, Tennessee. Study-level points and caveats: Rarefaction indicated that sorted-subset sequencing remained incomplete although depth was large.

V lost 5 bases, J lost 5 bases, and 7 bases stayed unmatched. CDR1 and CDR2 (germline): WSHSY, SAAADI. This CDR3 contains 14 residues. The clonotype originates from a woman aged 25 to 45 in good health. V is TRBV10-2 and J is TRBJ2-7; 9 bases are shared with TRBD1. The sequenced material came from naive CD8+ T cells sorted from blood. The CDR3 DNA reads TGCGCCAGCAGTCACTCCGGGACAGGGAACGAGCAGTACTTC. This gives the protein CASSHSGTGNEQYF.